This TCR beta chain was captured by sequencing in a study of CD4 T cells in relation to SARS-CoV-2 and coronaviruses. Study results and caveats: No crossreactivity against non-spike viral proteins was tested here.

The length of the CDR3 is 12 residues. Some clones are missing from TCRdb's copy, which holds only in-frame ones; the method was immunoSEQ multiplex PCR. This table has about 37,000 clones, approximately 85% appearing once. Worth noting for this clone: Its target is unknown. The junction departs from the called germline gene at one end, perhaps through a read error.

Material for sequencing was memory CD4+ T cells from PBMCs. The source of this sequence is an adult with COVID-19. The V and J genes are TRBV12-3 or TRBV12-4 and TRBJ1-2; tentative D call: TRBD1 (6 bases). CDR3 residues: CASSQGSYDYTF. The DNA for the CDR3 is TGTGCCAGCAGTCAGGGGTCCTATGACTACACCTTC.